The rows below give T cell receptor beta chains drawn from one sample of a study of T cells expressing NK-cell markers. TCRdb re-analyzed the 5' RACE reads; it lists each CDR3 protein once, without DNA. Across about half a million distinct CDR3 sequences, the top ten clones capture around 1.4% of the sample. Sequenced input: blood T cells: a sorted CD56 or NKG2C T cell subset, CD4+ or CD8+ T cells, or bulk PBMC T cells (not recorded which). These receptor sequences come from a woman in her fifties or sixties in good health. The CDR3 runs from the conserved cysteine through the conserved F or W. The order of the fields is V gene, J gene, CDR3 protein.

v_call: TRBV12-3/TRBV12-4; j_call: TRBJ2-6; cdr3_aa: CASRLYGGRVSGANVLTF
v_call: TRBV29-1; j_call: TRBJ2-2; cdr3_aa: CSVGEPAGELFF
v_call: TRBV29-1; j_call: TRBJ2-3; cdr3_aa: CSAGGSWTVTDTQYF
v_call: TRBV6-1; j_call: TRBJ2-3; cdr3_aa: CASGLSRDTQYF
v_call: TRBV4-1; j_call: TRBJ1-5; cdr3_aa: CASSLWTQKHQPQHF
v_call: TRBV9; j_call: TRBJ2-1; cdr3_aa: CASSGESLNEQFF
v_call: TRBV7-7; j_call: TRBJ2-5; cdr3_aa: CASSLAGQGQETQYF
v_call: TRBV20-1; j_call: TRBJ1-2; cdr3_aa: CSARDALNHYGYTF
v_call: TRBV15; j_call: TRBJ2-7; cdr3_aa: CATSRGTGTGSYEQYF
v_call: TRBV6-5; j_call: TRBJ1-2; cdr3_aa: CASRASGDKGGYTF
v_call: TRBV6-6; j_call: TRBJ1-4; cdr3_aa: CASSYSERADEKLFF
v_call: TRBV15; j_call: TRBJ2-3; cdr3_aa: CATSRETGGRTDTQYF
v_call: TRBV6-5; j_call: TRBJ2-1; cdr3_aa: CASSLLAGGGSFNEQFF